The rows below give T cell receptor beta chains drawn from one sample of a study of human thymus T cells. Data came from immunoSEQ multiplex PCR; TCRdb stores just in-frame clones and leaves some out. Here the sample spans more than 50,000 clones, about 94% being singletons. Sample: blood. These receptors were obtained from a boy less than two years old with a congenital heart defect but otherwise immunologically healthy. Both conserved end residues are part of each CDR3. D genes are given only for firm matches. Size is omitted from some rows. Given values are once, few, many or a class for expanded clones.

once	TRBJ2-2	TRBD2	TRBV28	CASSSGTSGRSGELFF	TGTGCCAGCAGTTCCGGGACTAGCGGGAGAAGCGGGGAGCTGTTTTTT
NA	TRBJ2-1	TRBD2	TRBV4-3	CASSQDPIAGGFFDEQFF	TGCGCCAGCAGCCAAGATCCGATCGCGGGGGGGTTTTTCGATGAGCAGTTCTTC
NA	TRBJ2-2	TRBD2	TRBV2	CASRASGRAQTGELFF	TGTGCCAGCAGAGCTAGCGGGAGGGCCCAAACCGGGGAGCTGTTTTTT
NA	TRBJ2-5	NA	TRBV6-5	CASSYSIGQGETQYF	TGTGCCAGCAGTTACTCTATAGGTCAGGGAGAGACCCAGTACTTC
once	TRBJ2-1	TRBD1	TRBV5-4	CASSLTGVRNEQFF	TGTGCCAGCAGCTTGACAGGGGTAAGGAATGAGCAGTTCTTC
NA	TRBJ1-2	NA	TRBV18	CASSADTTYGYTF	TGTGCCAGCTCAGCAGACACCACTTATGGCTACACCTTC
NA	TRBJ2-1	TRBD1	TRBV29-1	CSVAGQGKGNNEQFF	TGCAGCGTCGCCGGACAGGGAAAGGGTAACAATGAGCAGTTCTTC
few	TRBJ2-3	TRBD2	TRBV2	CASSGYKLSGSGLDTQYF	TGTGCCAGCAGTGGGTACAAATTAAGCGGGAGTGGCCTTGATACGCAGTATTTT
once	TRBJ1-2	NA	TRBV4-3	CASSQEGAPGGYTF	TGCGCCAGCAGCCAAGAAGGAGCCCCAGGGGGCTACACCTTC
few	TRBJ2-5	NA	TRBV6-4	CATAQETQYF	TGTGCCACCGCGCAAGAGACCCAGTACTTC
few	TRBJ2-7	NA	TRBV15	CATSRAESEQYF	TGTGCCACCAGCAGAGCGGAGAGCGAGCAGTACTTC
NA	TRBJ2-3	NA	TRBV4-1	CASSLLLLGTQYF	TGCGCCAGCAGCCTTCTATTACTAGGTACGCAGTATTTT
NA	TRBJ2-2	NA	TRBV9	CASSVASGTSDTGELFF	TGTGCCAGCAGCGTAGCGTCAGGCACCTCGGACACCGGGGAGCTGTTTTTT
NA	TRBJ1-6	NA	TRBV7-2	CASSLVFGGSPLHF	TGTGCCAGCAGCTTAGTATTTGGGGGTTCACCCCTCCACTTT
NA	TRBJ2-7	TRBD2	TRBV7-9	CASSPPGPGTSSYEQYF	TGTGCCAGCAGCCCGCCGGGGCCCGGGACTAGCTCCTACGAGCAGTACTTC
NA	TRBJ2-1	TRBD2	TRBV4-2	CASSQDGTSGNFLYNEQFF	TGTGCCAGCAGCCAAGATGGGACTAGCGGGAATTTCCTCTACAATGAGCAGTTCTTC
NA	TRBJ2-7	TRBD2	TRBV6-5	CASSYETSRSYEQYF	TGTGCCAGCAGTTACGAGACTAGCCGCTCCTACGAGCAGTACTTC
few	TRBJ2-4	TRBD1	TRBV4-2	CASSQDTGGAKNIQYF	TGTGCCAGCAGCCAAGATACAGGGGGCGCCAAAAACATTCAGTACTTC
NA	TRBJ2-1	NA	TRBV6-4	CASSEGGWDNEQFF	TGTGCCAGCAGTGAGGGCGGGTGGGACAATGAGCAGTTCTTC
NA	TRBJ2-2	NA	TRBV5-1	CASSLRLGDTGELFF	TGCGCCAGCAGCTTGAGGTTGGGGGACACCGGGGAGCTGTTTTTT
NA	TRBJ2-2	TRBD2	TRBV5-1	CASSLASKGLAGTGELFF	TGCGCCAGCAGCTTGGCGTCAAAAGGACTAGCGGGCACCGGGGAGCTGTTTTTT
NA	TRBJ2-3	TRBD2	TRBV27	CASRWGGGGTDTQYF	TGTGCCAGCAGATGGGGTGGGGGGGGCACAGATACGCAGTATTTT
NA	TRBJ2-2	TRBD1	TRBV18	CASSPNRGNTGELFF	TGTGCCAGCTCACCAAACAGGGGTAACACCGGGGAGCTGTTTTTT
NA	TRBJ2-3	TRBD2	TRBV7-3	CASSLTSGGGGTQYF	TGTGCCAGCAGCTTAACTAGCGGGGGAGGAGGTACGCAGTATTTT
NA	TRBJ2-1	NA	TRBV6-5	CASSSGVLRYEQFF	TGTGCCAGCAGTTCCGGGGTGCTCAGGTATGAGCAGTTCTTC
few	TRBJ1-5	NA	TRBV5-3	CARSFNQPQHF	TGTGCCAGAAGCTTCAATCAGCCCCAGCATTTT
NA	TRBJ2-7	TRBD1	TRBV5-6	CASSERDRGRYEQYF	TGCGCCAGCAGCGAGAGAGACAGGGGGCGATACGAGCAGTACTTC
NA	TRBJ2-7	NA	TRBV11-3	CASSLGGSPLSYEQYF	TGTGCCAGCAGCTTAGGAGGCAGTCCTCTCTCCTACGAGCAGTACTTC
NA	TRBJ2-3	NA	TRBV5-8	CASSLEGSTDTQYF	TGTGCCAGCAGCTTGGAAGGGAGCACAGATACGCAGTATTTT
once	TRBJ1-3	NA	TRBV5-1	CASSLGQGNTIYF	TGCGCCAGCAGCTTGGGACAGGGAAACACCATATATTTT
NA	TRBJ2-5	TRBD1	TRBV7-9	CASSLVGTGAQYF	TGTGCCAGCAGCTTAGTCGGGACAGGGGCCCAGTACTTC
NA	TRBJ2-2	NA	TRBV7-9	CASSLFQVGTGELFF	TGTGCCAGCAGCTTATTCCAGGTTGGAACCGGGGAGCTGTTTTTT
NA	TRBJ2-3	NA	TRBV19	CASSLGIGYGTDTQYF	TGTGCCAGTAGCCTAGGAATCGGGTATGGGACAGATACGCAGTATTTT
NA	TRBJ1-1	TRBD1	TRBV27	CASSLSGTGNTEAFF	TGTGCCAGCAGTTTATCAGGGACAGGGAACACTGAAGCTTTCTTT
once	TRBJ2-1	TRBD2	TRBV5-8	CASSSPSGLNYNEQFF	TGTGCCAGCAGCTCGCCCTCGGGACTAAACTACAATGAGCAGTTCTTC
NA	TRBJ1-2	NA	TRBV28	CASFQGIGNYGYTF	TGTGCCAGCTTCCAGGGGATTGGAAACTATGGCTACACCTTC
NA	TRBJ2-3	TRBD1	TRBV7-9	CASSNLGGDTQYF	TGTGCCAGCAGTAACCTAGGGGGCGATACGCAGTATTTT
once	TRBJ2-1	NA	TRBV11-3	CASSLGGSAPPYNEQFF	TGTGCCAGCAGCTTAGGAGGGTCGGCCCCCCCTTACAATGAGCAGTTCTTC
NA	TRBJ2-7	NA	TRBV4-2	CASSQDPGVYEQYF	TGTGCCAGCAGCCAAGACCCAGGGGTTTACGAGCAGTACTTC
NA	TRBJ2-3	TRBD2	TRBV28	CASSLYQTSGITQYF	TGTGCCAGCAGTCTCTACCAAACTAGCGGGATCACGCAGTATTTT
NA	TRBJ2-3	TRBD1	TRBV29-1	CSGRTGTDTQYF	TGCAGCGGTAGGACAGGGACAGATACGCAGTATTTT
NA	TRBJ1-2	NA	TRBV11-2	CASSLGTRRTDGYTF	TGTGCCAGCAGCTTAGGGACGCGAAGAACAGATGGCTACACCTTC
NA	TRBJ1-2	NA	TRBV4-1	CASSQGPPGANGYTF	TGCGCCAGCAGCCAAGGGCCCCCGGGGGCTAATGGCTACACCTTC
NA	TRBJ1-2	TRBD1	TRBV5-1	CASSLGGDRANYGYTF	TGCGCCAGCAGCTTGGGAGGGGACAGGGCTAACTATGGCTACACCTTC
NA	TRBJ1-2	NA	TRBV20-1	CSPLGNGYTF	TGCAGCCCCCTGGGAAATGGCTACACCTTC
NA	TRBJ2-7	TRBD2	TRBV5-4	CASSLDPWTSGYEQYF	TGTGCCAGCAGCTTGGACCCGTGGACTAGCGGATACGAGCAGTACTTC
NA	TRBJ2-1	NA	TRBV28	CASSFTTRSYNEQFF	TGTGCCAGCAGCTTCACCACACGCTCCTACAATGAGCAGTTCTTC
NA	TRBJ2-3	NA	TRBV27	CASSLPGVWGSTDTQYF	TGTGCCAGCAGTTTGCCAGGGGTTTGGGGTAGCACAGATACGCAGTATTTT
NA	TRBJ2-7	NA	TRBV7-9	CASRHTYSSYEQYF	TGTGCCAGCAGGCATACCTACAGCTCCTACGAGCAGTACTTC
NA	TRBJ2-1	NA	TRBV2	CASSEGFYNEQFF	TGTGCCAGCAGTGAAGGCTTTTACAATGAGCAGTTCTTC
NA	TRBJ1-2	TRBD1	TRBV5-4	CASSSAGTVPYGYTF	TGTGCCAGCAGCTCCGCAGGGACAGTTCCCTATGGCTACACCTTC
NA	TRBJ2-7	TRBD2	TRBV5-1	CASRQGLAGFEQYF	TGCGCCAGCAGGCAAGGACTAGCGGGATTCGAGCAGTACTTC
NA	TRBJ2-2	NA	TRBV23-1	CASSHPRYRENTGELFF	TGCGCCAGCAGTCATCCCCGGTACAGGGAGAACACCGGGGAGCTGTTTTTT
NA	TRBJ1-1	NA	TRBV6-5	CASSYGRGQRNTEAFF	TGTGCCAGCAGTTACGGTAGAGGACAGAGGAACACTGAAGCTTTCTTT
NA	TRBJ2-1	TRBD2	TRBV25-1	CASSEGVAGGNEQFF	TGTGCCAGCAGTGAAGGGGTAGCCGGGGGGAATGAGCAGTTCTTC
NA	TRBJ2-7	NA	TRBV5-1	CASKGAGDEQYF	TGCGCCAGCAAAGGCGCAGGGGACGAGCAGTACTTC
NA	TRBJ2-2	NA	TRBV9	CASTPGLYTGELFF	TGTGCCAGTACCCCCGGACTTTACACCGGGGAGCTGTTTTTT
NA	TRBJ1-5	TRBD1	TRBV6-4	CASSDSTGVGQPQHF	TGTGCCAGCAGTGACTCGACAGGGGTAGGTCAGCCCCAGCATTTT